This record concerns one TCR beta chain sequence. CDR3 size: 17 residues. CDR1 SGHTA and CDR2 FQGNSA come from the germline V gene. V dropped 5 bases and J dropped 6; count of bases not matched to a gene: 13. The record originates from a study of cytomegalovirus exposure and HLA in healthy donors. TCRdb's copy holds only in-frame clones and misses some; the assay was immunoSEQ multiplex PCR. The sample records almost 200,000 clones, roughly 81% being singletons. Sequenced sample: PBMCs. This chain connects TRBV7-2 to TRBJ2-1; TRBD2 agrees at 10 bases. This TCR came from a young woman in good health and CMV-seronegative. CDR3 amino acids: CASSHGALAGVSNEQFF. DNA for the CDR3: TGTGCCAGCAGCCATGGGGCCCTAGCGGGAGTTTCCAATGAGCAGTTCTTC.